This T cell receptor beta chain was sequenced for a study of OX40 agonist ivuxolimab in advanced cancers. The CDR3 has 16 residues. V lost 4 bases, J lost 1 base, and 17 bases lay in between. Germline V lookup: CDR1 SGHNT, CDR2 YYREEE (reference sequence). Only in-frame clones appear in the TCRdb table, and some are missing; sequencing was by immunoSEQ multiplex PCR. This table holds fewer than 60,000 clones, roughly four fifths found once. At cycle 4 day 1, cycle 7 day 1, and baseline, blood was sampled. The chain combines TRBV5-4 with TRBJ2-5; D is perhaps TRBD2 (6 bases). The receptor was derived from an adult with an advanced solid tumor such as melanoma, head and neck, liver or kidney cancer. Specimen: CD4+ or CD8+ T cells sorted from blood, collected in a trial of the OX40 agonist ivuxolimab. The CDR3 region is CASSPGERATQETQYF. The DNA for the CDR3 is TGTGCCAGCAGCCCGGGGGAGCGGGCAACCCAAGAGACCCAGTACTTC.